Listed below are T cell receptor beta chains from one sample, sequenced in a study of blood T cell repertoires in COVID-19. Here immunoSEQ multiplex PCR was the method, and the copy in TCRdb shows in-frame clones only, minus some. In the table there are some 460,000 clones, 75% to 90% of which are singletons. Material: PBMCs or T cells enriched from blood (not recorded which). The receptor source for this set is a young woman who had recovered from COVID-19. Each CDR3 is given with its conserved first and last residue. D genes are given only for firm matches. Expanded clones are given a class, and other clones once, few, many or no size at all.

>NA|TRBJ1-1|TRBV29-1|NA
TGCAGCGTTGAAGAGCAGGGCGCAGGCACTGAAGCTTTCTTT
CSVEEQGAGTEAFF
>NA|TRBJ1-3|TRBV5-1|NA
TGCGCCAGCAGCTTGGCCCTCTCTGGAAACACCATATATTTT
CASSLALSGNTIYF
>TRBD1|TRBJ1-5|TRBV19|NA
TGTGCCAGTAGTATGCCCCCGGGACAGGGGACTTATAGCAATCAGCCCCAGCATTTT
CASSMPPGQGTYSNQPQHF
>NA|TRBJ2-5|TRBV7-8|NA
TGTGCCAGCAGCTTTGAGCCCCAAGAGACCCAGTACTTC
CASSFEPQETQYF
>NA|TRBJ2-2|TRBV15|NA
TGTGCCACCAGCGCCGCCGGGGGATTTCAGAACACCGGGGAGCTGTTTTTT
CATSAAGGFQNTGELFF
>TRBD1|TRBJ1-5|TRBV5-1|few
TGCGCCAGCAGCTCCGGGACAGGTGAGGGCCCCCAGCATTTT
CASSSGTGEGPQHF
>TRBD1|TRBJ2-2|TRBV2|NA
TGTGCCAGCAGTCTACAGGGGGCGGAGGAGCTGTTTTTT
CASSLQGAEELFF
>TRBD1|TRBJ1-3|TRBV10-3|NA
TGTGCCATCAGCCATCCGGGACAGGGGTCCACCTTCTCTGGAAACACCATATATTTT
CAISHPGQGSTFSGNTIYF
>NA|TRBJ1-1|TRBV7-9|NA
TGTGCCAGCAGCTTAGGGTGGGGTGGGCGGAGGACTGAAGCTTTCTTT
CASSLGWGGRRTEAFF
>TRBD1|TRBJ2-5|TRBV24-1|once
TGTGCCACCAGTGACTCACAGGGGGCGGGAGAGACCCAGTACTTC
CATSDSQGAGETQYF
>NA|TRBJ2-3|TRBV5-4|NA
TGTGCCAGCAGCCCGCCCGGGGCAGATACGCAGTATTTT
CASSPPGADTQYF
>NA|TRBJ1-1|TRBV3-1/TRBV3-2|NA
TGTGCCAGCAGCCAGGACAGAGAAGCTTTCTTT
CASSQDREAFF
>NA|TRBJ2-7|TRBV3-1/TRBV3-2|once
TGTGCCAGCAGCCCCCGGAGCACAGGAACCTACGAGCAGTACTTC
CASSPRSTGTYEQYF
>NA|TRBJ1-3|TRBV7-2|NA
TGTGCCAGCAGCTTAGCAGGGGTCGGAAACACCATATATTTT
CASSLAGVGNTIYF
>TRBD1|TRBJ1-5|TRBV7-9|few
TGTGCCAGCAGCTTAGACCAGGGGGCTTATCCCCAGCATTTT
CASSLDQGAYPQHF
>TRBD1|TRBJ2-7|TRBV5-1|NA
TGCGCCAGCAGCTTGACCAAAACAGGGGACGAGCAGTACTTC
CASSLTKTGDEQYF
>TRBD1|TRBJ1-4|TRBV6-5|once
TGTGCCAGCAGTTATGTGAACAGGGGTGGAGAAAAACTGTTTTTT
CASSYVNRGGEKLFF
>TRBD2|TRBJ2-7|TRBV13|NA
TGTGCCAGCAGCCCGGGGAGGGGCTACGAGCAGTACTTC
CASSPGRGYEQYF
>NA|TRBJ2-3|TRBV5-4|NA
TGTGCCAGCAATTATTTAGATACGCAGTATTTT
CASNYLDTQYF
>NA|TRBJ1-1|TRBV19|NA
TGTGCCAGTAGCCCCCCGACAGGAGGTACTGAAGCTTTCTTT
CASSPPTGGTEAFF
>TRBD1|TRBJ1-4|TRBV6-5|NA
TGTGCCAGCAGGCCGCCGGGACAGGGTAATGAAAAACTGTTTTTT
CASRPPGQGNEKLFF
>NA|TRBJ1-2|TRBV11-2|NA
TGTGCCAGCAGCTTAGCTGGTTTTGAGGGCTACACCTTC
CASSLAGFEGYTF
>NA|TRBJ1-2|TRBV10-3|NA
TGTGCCATCAGTGGGGCGGGCCAAAACTATGGCTACACCTTC
CAISGAGQNYGYTF